This T cell receptor (beta chain) was profiled in a study of cytomegalovirus exposure and HLA in healthy donors. Primers included in the PCR were 60 Vbeta and 13 Jbeta primers. The protocol was immunoSEQ multiplex PCR, while the TCRdb copy is restricted to in-frame clones and leaves out a portion. The repertoire consists of under 150,000 clones, with about 83% occurring once and the leading ten covering about 1.2%. A note on this clone: The target antigen is unknown.

This CDR3 region has 12 residues. Germline V gene lookup returns CDR1 MGHRA and CDR2 YSYEKL. The V end lost 3 bases, the J end lost 17 bases, and 16 bases lay between the germline ends. Whereas donors were nominally healthy upon sampling, unrecorded immune exposures were probable. Study-level findings and limits: The classifier was said to identify cytomegalovirus status with high specificity and sensitivity. Based on reports, TCR beta sequences accurately predicted HLA-A and HLA-B alleles for most subjects.

The J gene is TRBJ1-4, the V gene TRBV4-1; D not certain. The sample was PBMCs. This clonotype was sampled from a girl aged 2 to 10 in good health and CMV-seronegative. The CDR3 coding sequence is TGCGCCAGCAGCCAGAGGAGAAGGTCTGGATTTTTT. The encoded protein is CASSQRRRSGFF.